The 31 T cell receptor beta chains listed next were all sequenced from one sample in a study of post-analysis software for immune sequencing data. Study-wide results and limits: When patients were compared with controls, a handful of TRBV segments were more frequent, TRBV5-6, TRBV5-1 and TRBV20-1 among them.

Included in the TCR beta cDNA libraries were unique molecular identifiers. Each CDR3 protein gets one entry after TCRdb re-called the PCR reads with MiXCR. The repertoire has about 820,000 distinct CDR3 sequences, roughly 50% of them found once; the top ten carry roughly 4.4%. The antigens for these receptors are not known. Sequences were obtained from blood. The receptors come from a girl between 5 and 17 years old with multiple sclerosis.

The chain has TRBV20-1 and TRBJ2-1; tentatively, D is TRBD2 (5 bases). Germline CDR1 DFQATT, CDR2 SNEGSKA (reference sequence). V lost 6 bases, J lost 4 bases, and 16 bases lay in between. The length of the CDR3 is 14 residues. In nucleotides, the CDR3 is TGCAGTGCCTGCACAGCGGTAAAGTACAATGAGCAGTTCTTC. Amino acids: CSACTAVKYNEQFF.

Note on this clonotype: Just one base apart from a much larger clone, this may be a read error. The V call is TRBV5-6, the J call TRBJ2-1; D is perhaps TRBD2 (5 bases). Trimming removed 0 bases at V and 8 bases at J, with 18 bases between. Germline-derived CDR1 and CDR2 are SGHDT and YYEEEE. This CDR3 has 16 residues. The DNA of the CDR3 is TGTGCCAGCAGCTTGGGACCAAACCGCCGGACTGATGAGCAGTTCTTC. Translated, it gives CASSLGPNRRTDEQFF.

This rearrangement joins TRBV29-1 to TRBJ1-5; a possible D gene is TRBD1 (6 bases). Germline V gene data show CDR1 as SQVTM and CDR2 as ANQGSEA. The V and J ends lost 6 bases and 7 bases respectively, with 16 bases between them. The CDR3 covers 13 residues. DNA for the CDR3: TGCAGCGTATTCGACAGGAGCGGCCAGCCCCAGCATTTT. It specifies CSVFDRSGQPQHF.

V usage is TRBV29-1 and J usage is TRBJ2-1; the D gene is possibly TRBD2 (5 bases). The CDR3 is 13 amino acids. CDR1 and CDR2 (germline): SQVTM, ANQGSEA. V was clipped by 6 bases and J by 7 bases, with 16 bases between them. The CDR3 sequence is CSVGDGVGNEQFF. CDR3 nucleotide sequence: TGCAGCGTAGGTGACGGGGTAGGGAATGAGCAGTTCTTC.

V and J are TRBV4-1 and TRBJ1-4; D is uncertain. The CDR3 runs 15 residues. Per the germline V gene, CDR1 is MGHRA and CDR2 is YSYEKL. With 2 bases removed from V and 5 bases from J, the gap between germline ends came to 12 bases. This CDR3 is CASSQFAPGNEKLFF. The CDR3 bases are TGCGCCAGCAGCCAATTCGCCCCGGGGAATGAAAAACTGTTTTTT.

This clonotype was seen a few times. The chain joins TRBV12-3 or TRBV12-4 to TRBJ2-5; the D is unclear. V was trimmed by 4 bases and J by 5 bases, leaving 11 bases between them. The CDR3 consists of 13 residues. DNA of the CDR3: TGTGCCAGCAGTTCCTGGGCGGCGGAGACCCAGTACTTC. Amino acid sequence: CASSSWAAETQYF.

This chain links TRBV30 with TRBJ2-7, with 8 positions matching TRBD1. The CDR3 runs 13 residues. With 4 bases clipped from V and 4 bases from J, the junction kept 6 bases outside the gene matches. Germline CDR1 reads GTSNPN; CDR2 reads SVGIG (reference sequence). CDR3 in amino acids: CAWNPGQVYEQYF. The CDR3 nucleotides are TGTGCCTGGAACCCGGGACAGGTTTACGAGCAGTACTTC.

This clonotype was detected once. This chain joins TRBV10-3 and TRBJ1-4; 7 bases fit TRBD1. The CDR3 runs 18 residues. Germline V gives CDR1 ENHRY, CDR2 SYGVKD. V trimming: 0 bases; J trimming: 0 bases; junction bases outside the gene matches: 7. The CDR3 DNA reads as TGTGCCATCAGTGAGTCGACAGGGTCGGGGGCAACTAATGAAAAACTGTTTTTT. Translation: CAISESTGSGATNEKLFF.

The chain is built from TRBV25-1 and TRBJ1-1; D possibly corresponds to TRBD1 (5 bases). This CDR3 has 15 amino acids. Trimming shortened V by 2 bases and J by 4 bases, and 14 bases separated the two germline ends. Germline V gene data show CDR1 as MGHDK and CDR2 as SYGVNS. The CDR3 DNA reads TGTGCCAGCAGTGAAGAGTTGGGCCAGGGCACTGAAGCTTTCTTT. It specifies CASSEELGQGTEAFF.

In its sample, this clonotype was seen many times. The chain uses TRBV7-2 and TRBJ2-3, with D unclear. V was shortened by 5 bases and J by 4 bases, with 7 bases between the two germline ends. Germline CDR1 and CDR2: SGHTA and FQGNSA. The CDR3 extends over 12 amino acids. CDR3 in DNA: TGTGCCAGCAGCCCAGGACCAGATACGCAGTATTTT. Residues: CASSPGPDTQYF.

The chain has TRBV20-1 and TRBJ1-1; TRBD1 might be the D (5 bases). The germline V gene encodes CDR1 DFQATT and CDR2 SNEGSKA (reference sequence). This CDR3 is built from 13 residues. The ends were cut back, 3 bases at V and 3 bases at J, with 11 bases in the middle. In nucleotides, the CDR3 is TGCAGTGCTAGGGGGCAGGTGGACACTGAAGCTTTCTTT. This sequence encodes CSARGQVDTEAFF.

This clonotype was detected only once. The CDR3 sequence: CASRLTVNEKLFF. The CDR3 nucleotides read TGTGCCAGCAGGTTGACAGTTAATGAAAAACTGTTTTTT. The chain has TRBV6-4 and TRBJ1-4; a possible D gene is TRBD1 (5 bases). The germline V gene encodes CDR1 MRHNA and CDR2 SNTAGT. Trimming stripped 6 bases from V and 4 bases from J, with 9 bases between. This CDR3 has 13 residues.

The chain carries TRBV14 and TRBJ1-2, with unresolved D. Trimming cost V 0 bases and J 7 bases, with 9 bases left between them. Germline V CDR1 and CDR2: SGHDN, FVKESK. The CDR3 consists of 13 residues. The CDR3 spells CASSQDGGFGYTF. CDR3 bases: TGTGCCAGCAGCCAAGATGGAGGGTTTGGCTACACCTTC.

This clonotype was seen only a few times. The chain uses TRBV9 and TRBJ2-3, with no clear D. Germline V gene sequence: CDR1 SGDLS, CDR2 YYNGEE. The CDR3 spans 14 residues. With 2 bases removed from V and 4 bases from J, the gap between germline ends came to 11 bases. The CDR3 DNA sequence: TGTGCCAGCAGCGTCGGTAGGGTCGCAGATACGCAGTATTTT. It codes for CASSVGRVADTQYF.

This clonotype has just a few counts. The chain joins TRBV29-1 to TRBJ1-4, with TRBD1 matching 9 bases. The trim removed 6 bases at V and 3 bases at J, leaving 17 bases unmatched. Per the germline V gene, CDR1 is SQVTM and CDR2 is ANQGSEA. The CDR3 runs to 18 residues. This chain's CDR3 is CSVGTDRGGIAANEKLFF. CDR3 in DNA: TGCAGCGTCGGTACCGACAGGGGGGGTATCGCGGCTAATGAAAAACTGTTTTTT.

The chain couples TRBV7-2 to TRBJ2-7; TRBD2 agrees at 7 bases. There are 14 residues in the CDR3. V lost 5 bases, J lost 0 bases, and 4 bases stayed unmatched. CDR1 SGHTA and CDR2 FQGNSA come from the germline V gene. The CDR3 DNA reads TGTGCCAGCAGCGCGACTAGCCGCTCCTACGAGCAGTACTTC. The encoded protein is CASSATSRSYEQYF.

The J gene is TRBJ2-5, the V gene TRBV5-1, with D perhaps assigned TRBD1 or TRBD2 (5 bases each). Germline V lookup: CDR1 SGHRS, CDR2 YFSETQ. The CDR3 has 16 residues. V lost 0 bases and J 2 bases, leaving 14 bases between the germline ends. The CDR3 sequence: CASSLAPGTTQETQYF. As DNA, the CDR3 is TGCGCCAGCAGCTTGGCCCCCGGGACCACTCAAGAGACCCAGTACTTC. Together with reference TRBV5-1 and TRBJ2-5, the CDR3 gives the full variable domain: KAGVTQTPRYLIKTRGQQVTLSCSPISGHRSVSWYQQTPGQGLQFLFEYFSETQRNKGNFPGRFSGRQFSNSRSEMNVSTLELGDSALYLCASSLAPGTTQETQYFGPGTRLLVL.

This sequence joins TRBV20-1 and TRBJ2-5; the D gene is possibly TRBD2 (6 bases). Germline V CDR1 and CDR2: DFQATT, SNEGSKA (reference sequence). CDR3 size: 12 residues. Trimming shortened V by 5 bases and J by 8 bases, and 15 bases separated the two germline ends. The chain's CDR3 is CSAGGTASTQYF. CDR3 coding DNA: TGCAGTGCTGGGGGGACGGCAAGTACCCAGTACTTC.

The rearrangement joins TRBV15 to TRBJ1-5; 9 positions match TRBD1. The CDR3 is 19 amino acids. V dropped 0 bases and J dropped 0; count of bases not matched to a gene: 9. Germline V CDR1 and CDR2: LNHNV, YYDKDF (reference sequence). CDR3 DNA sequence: TGTGCCACCAGCAGAGATCGCGGGACAGGGAGTAATAGCAATCAGCCCCAGCATTTT. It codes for CATSRDRGTGSNSNQPQHF.

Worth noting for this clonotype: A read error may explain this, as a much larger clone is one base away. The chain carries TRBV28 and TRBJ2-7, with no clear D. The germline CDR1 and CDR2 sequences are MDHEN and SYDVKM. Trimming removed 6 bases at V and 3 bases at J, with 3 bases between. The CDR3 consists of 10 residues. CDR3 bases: TGTGCCAGCAGGGGCTACGAGCAGTACTTC. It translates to CASRGYEQYF. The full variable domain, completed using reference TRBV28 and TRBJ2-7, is DVKVTQSSRYLVKRTGEKVFLECVQDMDHENMFWYRQDPGLGLRLIYFSYDVKMKEKGDIPEGYSVSREKKERFSLILESASTNQTSMYLCASRGYEQYFGPGTRLTVT.

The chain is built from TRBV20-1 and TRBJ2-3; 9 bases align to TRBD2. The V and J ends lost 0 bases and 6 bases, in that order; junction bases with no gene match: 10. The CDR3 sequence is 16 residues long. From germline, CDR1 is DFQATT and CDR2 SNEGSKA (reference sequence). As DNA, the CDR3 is TGCAGTGCTAGAGAGTGGGCTAGCGGGAAGCGGGATACGCAGTATTTT. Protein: CSAREWASGKRDTQYF.

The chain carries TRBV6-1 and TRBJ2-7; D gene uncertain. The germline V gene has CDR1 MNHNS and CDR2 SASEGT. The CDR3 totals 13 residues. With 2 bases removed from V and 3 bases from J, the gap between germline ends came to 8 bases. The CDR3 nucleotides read TGTGCCAGCAGTGAAACTACCAACTACGAGCAGTACTTC. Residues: CASSETTNYEQYF.

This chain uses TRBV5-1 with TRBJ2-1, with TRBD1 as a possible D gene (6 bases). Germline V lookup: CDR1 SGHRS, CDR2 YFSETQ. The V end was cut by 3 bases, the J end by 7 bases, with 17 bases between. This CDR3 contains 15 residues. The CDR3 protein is CASSSRPGQLNEQFF. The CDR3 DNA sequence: TGCGCCAGCAGCTCCCGCCCAGGACAGCTTAATGAGCAGTTCTTC. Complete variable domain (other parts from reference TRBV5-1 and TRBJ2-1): KAGVTQTPRYLIKTRGQQVTLSCSPISGHRSVSWYQQTPGQGLQFLFEYFSETQRNKGNFPGRFSGRQFSNSRSEMNVSTLELGDSALYLCASSSRPGQLNEQFFGPGTRLTVL.

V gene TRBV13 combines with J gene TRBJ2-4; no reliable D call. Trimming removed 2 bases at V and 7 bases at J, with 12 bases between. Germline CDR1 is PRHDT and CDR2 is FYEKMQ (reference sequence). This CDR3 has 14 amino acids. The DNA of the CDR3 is TGTGCCAGCAGCTTACGAGCAGGACCCAACATTCAGTACTTC. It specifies CASSLRAGPNIQYF.

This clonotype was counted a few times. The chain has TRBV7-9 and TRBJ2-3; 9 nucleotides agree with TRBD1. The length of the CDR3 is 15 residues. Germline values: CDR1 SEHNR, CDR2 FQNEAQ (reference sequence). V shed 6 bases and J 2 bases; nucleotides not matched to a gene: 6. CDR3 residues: CASRTGGLPTDTQYF. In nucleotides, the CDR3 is TGTGCCAGCAGAACAGGGGGCCTTCCCACAGATACGCAGTATTTT.

CDR3 nucleotides: TGTGCCTGGAGTGGTCTGCCCTATGGCTACACCTTC. This sequence encodes CAWSGLPYGYTF. V is TRBV30 and J is TRBJ1-2; D ambiguous. Germline CDR1 is GTSNPN and CDR2 is SVGIG (reference sequence). CDR3 length: 12 amino acids. V was shortened by 1 base and J by 4 bases, with 7 bases between the two germline ends. Complete variable domain (other parts from reference TRBV30 and TRBJ1-2): SQTIHQWPATLVQPVGSPLSLECTVEGTSNPNLYWYRQAAGRGLQLLFYSVGIGQISSEVPQNLSASRPQDRQFILSSKKLLLSDSGFYLCAWSGLPYGYTFGSGTRLTVV.

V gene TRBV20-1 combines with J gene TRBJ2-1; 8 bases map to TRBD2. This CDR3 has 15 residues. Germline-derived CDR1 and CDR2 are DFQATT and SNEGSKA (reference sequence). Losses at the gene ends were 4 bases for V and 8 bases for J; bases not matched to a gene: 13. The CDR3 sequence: CSATGGSGRSHEQFF. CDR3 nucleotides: TGCAGTGCTACGGGGGGAAGCGGGAGATCCCATGAGCAGTTCTTC.

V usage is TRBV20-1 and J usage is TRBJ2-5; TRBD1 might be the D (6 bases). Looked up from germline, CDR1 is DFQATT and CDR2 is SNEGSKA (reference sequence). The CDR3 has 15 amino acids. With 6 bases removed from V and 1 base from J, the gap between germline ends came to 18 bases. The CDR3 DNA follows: TGCAGTGCCGTTCAAATAAGGGACACCCAAGAGACCCAGTACTTC. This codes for CSAVQIRDTQETQYF.

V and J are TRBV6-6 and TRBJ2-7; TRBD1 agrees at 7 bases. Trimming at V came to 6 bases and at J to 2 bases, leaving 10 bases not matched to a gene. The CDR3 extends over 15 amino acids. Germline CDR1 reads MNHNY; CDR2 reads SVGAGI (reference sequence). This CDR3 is CASSRPDRMPYEQYF. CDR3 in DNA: TGTGCCAGCAGCCGCCCGGACAGGATGCCCTACGAGCAGTACTTC.

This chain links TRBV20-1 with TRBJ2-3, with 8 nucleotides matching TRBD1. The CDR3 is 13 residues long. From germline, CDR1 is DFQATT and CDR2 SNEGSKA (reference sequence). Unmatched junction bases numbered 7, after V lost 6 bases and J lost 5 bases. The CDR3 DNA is TGCAGTGCCCCGCAGGGGGCTAGAGATACGCAGTATTTT. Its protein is CSAPQGARDTQYF.

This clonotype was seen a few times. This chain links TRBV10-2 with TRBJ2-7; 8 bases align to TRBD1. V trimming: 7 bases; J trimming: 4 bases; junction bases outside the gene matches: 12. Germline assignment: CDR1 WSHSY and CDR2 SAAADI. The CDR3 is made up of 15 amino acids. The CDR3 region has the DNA TGCGCCAGCATCGAACTTTCGCAGGGGGCTTACGAGCAGTACTTC. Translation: CASIELSQGAYEQYF.